This TCR beta chain was profiled in a study of kidney transplant recipient with SARS-CoV-2 infection. Germline CDR1 SGHTA, CDR2 FQGNSA. CDR3 length: 13 amino acids. TCRdb re-derived calls from the reads in MiXCR, one entry per CDR3 protein. The sample holds about 250,000 distinct CDR3 sequences, about 30% seen once. Turning to this clonotype: This may arise from a read error, as a much more abundant clone is one base away.

The rearrangement uses TRBV7-2 and TRBJ1-1, with unresolved D. Sequenced material: a blood sample, taken at baseline and around day 110 from a kidney transplant recipient. The clonotype comes from a male patient younger than 45 who had COVID-19 and was a kidney transplant recipient. The graft donor may have contributed some T cells. CDR3 residues: CANSLVRDTEAFF. In DNA form, the CDR3 reads TGTGCCAACAGCTTAGTACGGGACACTGAAGCTTTCTTT.